Below are 2 T cell receptor beta chains sequenced from a single sample in a study of molecular identifiers for immune sequencing clone quantification. TCRdb re-analysed the PCR reads in MiXCR, keeping a single row per CDR3 protein. The sample includes around 470,000 distinct CDR3 sequences, about 25% of them seen just once. Sequenced sample: naive CD8+ T cells from blood, with Jurkat cell RNA spiked in. The subset was: FACS-sorted CD8+CD4-CCR7+CD45RA+ naive T cells. The receptors shown here come from a human donor in good health. Some libraries in this study had Jurkat cell RNA spiked in.

A note on this clonotype: At one of its ends the junction is not consistent with the germline gene, which may arise from a read error. V gene TRBV6-2 or TRBV6-3 combines with J gene TRBJ1-1, with D uncertain. Germline V gene lookup returns CDR1 MNHEY and CDR2 SVGEGT. The CDR3 extends over 13 amino acids. CDR3 coding DNA: TGTGCCAGCAGTCACTCCCTGAACATTGAAGCTTTCTTT. It yields the protein CASSHSLNIEAFF.

Of note for this clonotype: A much larger clonotype is one base distant, so this may be a read error. This CDR3 is missing its conserved last phenylalanine or tryptophan, likely due to a read error. The J gene is TRBJ1-6, the V gene TRBV7-2, with D perhaps TRBD1 (6 bases). V dropped 7 bases and J dropped 10 bases, with 14 bases sitting between them. Germline CDR1 and CDR2: SGHTA and FQGNSA. CDR3 length: 13 residues. CDR3 in DNA: TGTGCCAGCACGGCGGGGGCAGGCTCACCCCTCCACTCT. It encodes CASTAGAGSPLHS.